These T cell receptor beta chains were read from a single sample in a study of blood T cell repertoires in COVID-19. Some clones are missing from TCRdb's copy, which holds only in-frame ones; the method was immunoSEQ multiplex PCR. The table records 90,000 to 100,000 clones, roughly 85% of them present only once. Sequencing was performed on peripheral blood. Receptors were obtained from a man of 80 years or more with acute or convalescent COVID-19. CDR3s include the opening cysteine and the closing phenylalanine or tryptophan. Fields, in order: V gene, clone size, J gene, D gene, CDR3 protein, CDR3 DNA. The D gene is left open where the match is weak. The size of a clone is reported for some rows only, either as once, few or many, or as a class for expanded clones.

TRBV6-2/TRBV6-3	-	TRBJ2-2	-	CASSTPVATGELFF	TGTGCCAGCAGCACCCCAGTAGCGACCGGGGAGCTGTTTTTT
TRBV10-3	-	TRBJ1-5	-	CAISEARHNQPQHF	TGTGCCATCAGTGAGGCGCGGCACAATCAGCCCCAGCATTTT
TRBV4-3	-	TRBJ2-5	TRBD2	CASSQDSSGKETQYF	TGCGCCAGCAGCCAAGATAGTAGCGGGAAAGAGACCCAGTACTTC
TRBV19	-	TRBJ1-4	TRBD1	CASSAGTGFGRRTNEKLFF	TGTGCCAGTAGTGCCGGGACAGGGTTTGGCCGGCGGACTAATGAAAAACTGTTTTTT
TRBV9	-	TRBJ1-2	-	CASSVASVGNYGYTF	TGTGCCAGCAGCGTAGCTTCAGTTGGTAACTATGGCTACACCTTC
TRBV27	-	TRBJ2-1	-	CASSLRGNNEQFF	TGTGCCAGCAGTTTAAGAGGGAACAATGAGCAGTTCTTC
TRBV10-3	-	TRBJ1-2	-	CAIIKQGSYGYTF	TGTGCCATCATTAAACAGGGTAGCTATGGCTACACCTTC
TRBV15	-	TRBJ2-2	-	CATSRRFGGTGELFF	TGTGCCACCAGCCGGCGGTTCGGTGGGACCGGGGAGCTGTTTTTT
TRBV24-1	-	TRBJ2-7	-	CATSDGGPSSYEQYF	TGTGCCACCAGTGATGGAGGGCCTAGCTCCTACGAGCAGTACTTC
TRBV28	-	TRBJ2-6	-	CASSLPGSGANVLTF	TGTGCCAGCAGTTTACCAGGGTCTGGGGCCAACGTCCTGACTTTC
TRBV5-6	-	TRBJ1-6	-	CASSPGQPDYNSPLHF	TGTGCCAGCAGCCCAGGACAGCCCGACTATAATTCACCCCTCCACTTT
TRBV19	-	TRBJ2-5	TRBD2	CASSAGGLQETQYF	TGTGCCAGTAGTGCGGGAGGGTTACAAGAGACCCAGTACTTC
TRBV28	-	TRBJ1-2	-	CASSFGGDGYTF	TGTGCCAGCAGTTTCGGCGGGGATGGCTACACCTTC
TRBV11-2	-	TRBJ2-1	TRBD1	CASSSGTGFPYNEQFF	TGTGCCAGCAGCTCCGGGACAGGCTTCCCTTACAATGAGCAGTTCTTC
TRBV7-2	-	TRBJ2-2	-	CASSLRGLADNTGELFF	TGTGCCAGCAGCTTAAGAGGGCTAGCTGATAACACCGGGGAGCTGTTTTTT
TRBV5-4	once	TRBJ2-2	-	CASSGGAGRTGELFF	TGTGCCAGCAGCGGCGGGGCGGGGCGGACCGGGGAGCTGTTTTTT
TRBV6-5	-	TRBJ2-2	-	CASSLENTGELFF	TGTGCCAGCAGCTTAGAAAACACCGGGGAGCTGTTTTTT
TRBV7-3	-	TRBJ1-2	TRBD1	CASSRLDRVGIGGYTF	TGTGCCAGCAGCCGCCTGGACAGGGTTGGCATAGGTGGCTACACCTTC
TRBV6-6	-	TRBJ1-2	-	CASSSDNDYGYTF	TGTGCCAGCAGTTCAGACAACGACTATGGCTACACCTTC
TRBV9	-	TRBJ2-7	-	CASSPRTDSYEQYF	TGTGCCAGCAGCCCTCGGACAGACTCCTACGAGCAGTACTTC
TRBV5-1	-	TRBJ1-1	-	CASSLDGRDTEAFF	TGCGCCAGCAGCTTAGATGGCAGGGACACTGAAGCTTTCTTT
TRBV24-1	-	TRBJ2-2	TRBD1	CATSDYPQGSTGELFF	TGTGCCACCAGTGATTACCCACAGGGGAGCACCGGGGAGCTGTTTTTT
TRBV19	-	TRBJ1-1	TRBD1	CASSSRTGYFEAFF	TGTGCCAGTAGTAGCAGGACAGGGTATTTCGAAGCTTTCTTT
TRBV28	once	TRBJ2-7	-	CASSLLGRYSYEQYF	TGTGCCAGCAGTTTACTTGGGCGTTACTCCTACGAGCAGTACTTC
TRBV6-5	few	TRBJ1-3	-	CASAGEGRNTIYF	TGTGCCAGCGCGGGGGAGGGTCGAAACACCATATATTTT
TRBV3-1/TRBV3-2	-	TRBJ2-2	-	CASSQEGQGGELFF	TGTGCCAGCAGCCAAGAGGGTCAGGGCGGGGAGCTGTTTTTT
TRBV6-5	-	TRBJ2-7	TRBD1	CASSYRGTGGEQYF	TGTGCCAGCAGTTACAGGGGGACAGGGGGAGAGCAGTACTTC
TRBV29-1	-	TRBJ1-3	-	CSVMTNSGNTIYF	TGCAGCGTCATGACAAACTCTGGAAACACCATATATTTT